These 28 T cell receptor beta chains originate from one sample sequenced in a study of blood T cell repertoires in COVID-19. This table comes from immunoSEQ multiplex PCR, and its TCRdb copy is limited to in-frame clones, with some not included. The top ten clones hold around 4.1% of a sample with some 120,000 clones, approximately 85% of them seen once. Sequenced: peripheral blood. These receptors originate from a human donor in a cohort sampled during active COVID-19.

The chain couples TRBV5-4 to TRBJ1-1, with 8 nucleotides matching TRBD1. The CDR3 covers 12 residues. CDR1 SGHNT and CDR2 YYREEE come from the germline V gene (reference sequence). V trimming: 4 bases; J trimming: 6 bases; junction bases outside the gene matches: 2. For the CDR3, the DNA is TGTGCCAGCAGCCTACAGGGGGCTGAAGCTTTCTTT. It is translated as CASSLQGAEAFF.

In its sample, this clone was seen a few times. V gene TRBV6-5 combines with J gene TRBJ2-3; 8 nucleotides agree with TRBD2. J was trimmed by 6 bases and V by 7 bases; bases with no gene match: 12. This CDR3 has 15 amino acids. Per germline, CDR1 MNHEY and CDR2 SVGAGI. The CDR3 loop reads CASKQRGPLRDTQYF. The CDR3 DNA reads as TGTGCCAGCAAACAGCGGGGGCCCCTCAGGGATACGCAGTATTTT.

Only a few counts were recorded for this clone. The V and J genes are TRBV5-1 and TRBJ2-2; 9 bases align to TRBD2. The CDR3 covers 15 residues. Trimming at V came to 7 bases and at J to 4 bases, leaving 8 bases not matched to a gene. Per the germline V gene, CDR1 is SGHRS and CDR2 is YFSETQ. The CDR3 bases are TGCGCCAGCCGATTGGCACTAGCGGGCACCGGGGAGCTGTTTTTT. Translated, it gives CASRLALAGTGELFF.

The V call is TRBV28, the J call TRBJ1-1; 9 bases are shared with TRBD1. Looked up from germline, CDR1 is MDHEN and CDR2 is SYDVKM. The junction had 5 bases not matched to a gene; V was cut back by 4 bases and J by 5 bases. The CDR3 is 14 amino acids. Written as DNA, the CDR3 is TGTGCCAGCAGTTCCACAGGGGGCCGGACTGAAGCTTTCTTT. This translates into CASSSTGGRTEAFF. Full variable domain (remainder filled in from reference TRBV28 and TRBJ1-1): DVKVTQSSRYLVKRTGEKVFLECVQDMDHENMFWYRQDPGLGLRLIYFSYDVKMKEKGDIPEGYSVSREKKERFSLILESASTNQTSMYLCASSSTGGRTEAFFGQGTRLTVV.

The V and J genes are TRBV6-2 or TRBV6-3 and TRBJ2-2; 9 nucleotides match TRBD2. V was pared by 4 bases and J by 1 base, with 1 base of the junction left unmatched. The CDR3 has 15 residues. The germline V gene encodes CDR1 MNHEY and CDR2 SVGEGT. As DNA, the CDR3 is TGTGCCAGCAGTTTACTAGCGGGGAACACCGGGGAGCTGTTTTTT. Amino acid sequence: CASSLLAGNTGELFF.

The CDR3 nucleotides are TGCAGTGCTAGTAGCGTCCAGGGGACAGGAAACACCATATATTTT. Amino acids: CSASSVQGTGNTIYF. The chain is built from TRBV20-1 and TRBJ1-3; maybe TRBD1 (6 bases). V dropped 3 bases and J dropped 4 bases, with 16 bases sitting between them. Per the germline V gene, CDR1 is DFQATT and CDR2 is SNEGSKA (reference sequence). The CDR3 extends over 15 amino acids.

The chain couples TRBV27 to TRBJ2-2; 16 bases match TRBD2. This CDR3 has 19 amino acids. V shed 4 bases, J shed 6 bases, and the junction held 11 bases outside the gene matches. The V gene's germline CDR1 is MNHEY and CDR2 SMNVEV (reference sequence). CDR3 sequence: CASSYGTSGRAQWPGELFF. As DNA, the CDR3 is TGTGCCAGCAGTTATGGGACTAGCGGGAGGGCCCAGTGGCCCGGGGAGCTGTTTTTT.

The gene calls are TRBV11-3 and TRBJ2-2, with 13 bases lining up with TRBD2. Germline V gene data show CDR1 as SGHNT and CDR2 as YENEEA. The CDR3 spans 17 residues. V shed 5 bases and J 3 bases; nucleotides not matched to a gene: 6. CDR3 sequence reads: CASSALAGGPDTGELFF. DNA for the CDR3: TGTGCCAGCAGCGCACTAGCGGGAGGGCCGGACACCGGGGAGCTGTTTTTT.

The rearrangement uses TRBV28 and TRBJ2-5; maybe TRBD1 (5 bases). V dropped 6 bases and J dropped 4 bases, with 18 bases sitting between them. The CDR3 consists of 15 residues. Germline V gene lookup returns CDR1 MDHEN and CDR2 SYDVKM. In DNA, the CDR3 is TGTGCCAGCAGCACAACCCCCCCAGGGCTAGAGACCCAGTACTTC. Its protein is CASSTTPPGLETQYF.

The J gene is TRBJ2-1, the V gene TRBV25-1; TRBD1 agrees at 7 bases. The junction had 8 bases not matched to a gene; V was cut back by 8 bases and J by 4 bases. From germline, CDR1 is MGHDK and CDR2 SYGVNS. This CDR3 has 14 residues. CDR3 region: CASATGVRYNEQFF. The CDR3 DNA reads TGTGCCAGCGCCACAGGGGTTCGGTACAATGAGCAGTTCTTC.

The chain recombines TRBV10-3 with TRBJ2-3, with a possible D match to TRBD2 (5 bases). This CDR3 region has 13 residues. The germline V gene encodes CDR1 ENHRY and CDR2 SYGVKD. Trimming left V 11 bases short and J 1 base short, with 13 bases between. CDR3 protein: CAVTPGGTDTQYF. For the CDR3, the DNA is TGTGCCGTTACCCCCGGGGGCACAGATACGCAGTATTTT.

The chain has TRBV5-5 and TRBJ1-4; tentatively, D is TRBD1 (5 bases). This CDR3 comprises 16 residues. From germline, CDR1 is SGHKS and CDR2 YYEKEE (reference sequence). Trimming removed 0 bases at V and 8 bases at J, with 17 bases between. DNA for the CDR3: TGTGCCAGCAGCTTGGTTTCGCAGGGAGGAGGGGAAAAACTGTTTTTT. Encoded protein: CASSLVSQGGGEKLFF.

The V and J genes are TRBV19 and TRBJ2-5; TRBD2 might be the D (6 bases). With 3 bases removed from V and 4 bases from J, the gap between germline ends came to 12 bases. Germline V CDR1 and CDR2: LNHDA, SQIVND (reference sequence). The CDR3 loop spans 14 amino acids. The CDR3 DNA reads TGTGCCAGTAGTATCTGGGGACTCCCAGAGACCCAGTACTTC. It codes for CASSIWGLPETQYF. The whole variable domain, filled in from reference TRBV19 and TRBJ2-5, reads DGGITQSPKYLFRKEGQNVTLSCEQNLNHDAMYWYRQDPGQGLRLIYYSQIVNDFQKGDIAEGYSVSREKKESFPLTVTSAQKNPTAFYLCASSIWGLPETQYFGPGTRLLVL.

J is TRBJ2-3 and V is TRBV12-5, with TRBD2 matching over 10 bases. CDR1 is LGHNT, CDR2 FRNRAP, per germline. There are 18 residues in the CDR3. The V and J ends lost 5 bases and 0 bases, in that order; junction bases with no gene match: 11. CDR3: CASGNRWTSGSSTDTQYF. The CDR3 bases are TGTGCTAGTGGTAACCGATGGACTAGCGGATCTAGCACAGATACGCAGTATTTT.

This sequence joins TRBV19 and TRBJ2-1; no clear D gene. Germline loops: CDR1 LNHDA, CDR2 SQIVND (reference sequence). This CDR3 region has 12 residues. V was trimmed by 4 bases and J by 5 bases, leaving 6 bases between them. DNA of the CDR3: TGTGCCAGTAGTACAGTTCACAATGAGCAGTTCTTC. Its protein is CASSTVHNEQFF.

There are a few counts of this clone. The chain's CDR3 is CATRAGGAGELFF. In DNA form, the CDR3 reads TGCGCCACCCGAGCGGGTGGGGCCGGGGAGCTGTTTTTT. This chain joins TRBV10-1 and TRBJ2-2, with a weak D call TRBD2 (6 bases). This CDR3 has 13 amino acids. Trimming left V 10 bases short and J 6 bases short, with 15 bases between. Germline loops: CDR1 WNHNN, CDR2 SYGVQD (reference sequence).

The count of this clone is one. The chain carries TRBV6-5 and TRBJ1-2; unclear D gene. The V gene's germline CDR1 is MNHEY and CDR2 SVGAGI. The length of the CDR3 is 11 residues. Trimming took off 8 bases at V and 3 bases at J, with 7 bases between the two ends. This CDR3 reads CASYQDYGYTF. CDR3 coding DNA: TGTGCCAGCTACCAGGACTATGGCTACACCTTC.

There are a few counts of this clone. The chain carries TRBV7-8 and TRBJ1-1; 8 positions match TRBD1. Germline trimming cut 5 bases from V and 1 base from J; bases unmatched to any gene: 6. Germline V gene data show CDR1 as SGHVS and CDR2 as FQNEAQ. This CDR3 region has 15 residues. CDR3 coding DNA: TGTGCCAGCAGCGCACACCAGGGGGCGAACACTGAAGCTTTCTTT. This sequence encodes CASSAHQGANTEAFF. The whole variable domain, remainder taken from reference TRBV7-8 and TRBJ1-1, is GAGVSQSPRYKVAKRGQDVALRCDPISGHVSLFWYQQALGQGPEFLTYFQNEAQLDKSGLPSDRFFAERPEGSVSTLKIQRTQQEDSAVYLCASSAHQGANTEAFFGQGTRLTVV.

The chain has TRBV6-5 and TRBJ2-2; 9 bases fit TRBD2. The CDR3 is 15 amino acids. The trim removed 3 bases at V and 2 bases at J, leaving 1 base unmatched. The germline CDR1 and CDR2 sequences are MNHEY and SVGAGI. The DNA for the CDR3 is TGTGCCAGCAGTTATAGCGGGGGCAACACCGGGGAGCTGTTTTTT. Protein sequence: CASSYSGGNTGELFF.

The CDR3 loop reads CASSLSPSAYEQYV. The CDR3 bases are TGTGCCAGCAGTTTATCCCCGAGCGCCTACGAGCAGTACGTC. The chain is built from TRBV27 and TRBJ2-7; unclear D gene. The CDR3 extends over 14 amino acids. Per germline, CDR1 MNHEY and CDR2 SMNVEV (reference sequence). Trimming stripped 0 bases from V and 2 bases from J, with 8 bases between.

The rearrangement joins TRBV21-1 to TRBJ2-7; no DNA check was done on the table's D call, TRBD2. TRBV21-1 is a pseudogene segment. This CDR3 has 16 residues. CDR3 sequence reads: CASSKELAGTIVEQYV. CDR3 nucleotides: TGTGCCAGCAGCAAAGAGCTAGCGGGAACTATCGTCGAGCAGTACGTC.

This chain joins TRBV2 and TRBJ1-1, with D unresolved. V lost 6 bases, J lost 8 bases, and 7 bases lay in between. The CDR3 has 10 residues. Germline CDR1 reads SNHLY; CDR2 reads FYNNEI. CDR3 nucleotides: TGTGCCAGCAGAGACAACGAAGCTTTCTTT. This sequence encodes CASRDNEAFF.

This clone is medium-sized (0.01 to 0.1%) by share. The rearrangement joins TRBV12-5 to TRBJ2-3, with D uncertain. Trimming removed 1 base at V and 2 bases at J, with 7 bases between. Germline CDR1 reads LGHNT; CDR2 reads FRNRAP. This CDR3 has 14 residues. The CDR3 DNA follows: TGTGCTAGTGGTTTGGACAGCCCCACAGATACGCAGTATTTT. It is translated as CASGLDSPTDTQYF.

The rearrangement joins TRBV27 to TRBJ2-3; D is perhaps TRBD2 (6 bases). Looked up from germline, CDR1 is MNHEY and CDR2 is SMNVEV (reference sequence). The CDR3 is 14 residues long. Trimming took 4 bases from V and 6 from J, leaving 14 bases between them. CDR3 coding DNA: TGTGCCAGCAGTTCCCGGGACTCTTTGGATACGCAGTATTTT. Its translation is CASSSRDSLDTQYF.

The chain links TRBV27 to TRBJ2-7, with 9 bases fitting TRBD2. Germline V gene lookup returns CDR1 MNHEY and CDR2 SMNVEV (reference sequence). CDR3 length: 15 residues. V lost 6 bases, J lost 8 bases, and 14 bases stayed unmatched. The CDR3 DNA reads TGTGCCAGCAGGATGAAGGTACTAGCGGGCTCTAAGCAGTACGTC. Encoded protein: CASRMKVLAGSKQYV.

CDR3 sequence (DNA): TGCGCAGGGACAGGTGGTAACTATGGCTACACCTTC. Its translation: CAGTGGNYGYTF. The rearrangement links TRBV29-1 to TRBJ1-2; 8 bases match TRBD1. The V gene's germline CDR1 is SQVTM and CDR2 ANQGSEA. The CDR3 extends over 12 amino acids.

The chain is built from TRBV19 and TRBJ1-4; TRBD1 aligns across 10 bases. With V trimmed by 7 bases and J by 5 bases, 4 bases remained unmatched. CDR3 length: 14 residues. Germline CDR1 and CDR2: LNHDA and SQIVND (reference sequence). The CDR3 reads CASIRQGANEKLFF. Here the CDR3 DNA reads TGTGCCAGTATTCGACAGGGGGCAAATGAAAAACTGTTTTTT.

The rearrangement links TRBV9 to TRBJ2-5; the D is unclear. Trimming left V 3 bases short and J 1 base short, with 10 bases between. The CDR3 loop spans 14 amino acids. Germline CDR1 is SGDLS and CDR2 is YYNGEE. CDR3 sequence reads: CASSGSVFQETQYF. CDR3 in DNA: TGTGCCAGCAGCGGCAGTGTCTTCCAAGAGACCCAGTACTTC.